This T cell receptor (beta chain) was sequenced for a study of cytomegalovirus exposure and HLA in healthy donors. This CDR3 has 12 residues. Deletions cut 5 bases from V and 9 bases from J, with 12 bases between. The germline CDR1 and CDR2 sequences are SGHTA and FQGNSA. Concerning this clone: What it binds is not known.

Generated by immunoSEQ multiplex PCR, the TCRdb table keeps only in-frame clones and is missing some. The table shows some 150,000 clones, with just over 90% occurring only once. Findings and limits, study-wide: TCR clusters originating in the first cohort tended to co-occur in the 120 validation repertoires, according to a later analysis.

This chain uses TRBV7-2 with TRBJ2-3; a possible D gene is TRBD2 (5 bases). The clonotype comes from a man between 18 and 35 years old in good health and CMV-seronegative. Sequenced sample: PBMCs. The CDR3 is CASSRAGGTQYF. In DNA, the CDR3 is TGTGCCAGCAGCCGGGCCGGAGGCACGCAGTATTTT.